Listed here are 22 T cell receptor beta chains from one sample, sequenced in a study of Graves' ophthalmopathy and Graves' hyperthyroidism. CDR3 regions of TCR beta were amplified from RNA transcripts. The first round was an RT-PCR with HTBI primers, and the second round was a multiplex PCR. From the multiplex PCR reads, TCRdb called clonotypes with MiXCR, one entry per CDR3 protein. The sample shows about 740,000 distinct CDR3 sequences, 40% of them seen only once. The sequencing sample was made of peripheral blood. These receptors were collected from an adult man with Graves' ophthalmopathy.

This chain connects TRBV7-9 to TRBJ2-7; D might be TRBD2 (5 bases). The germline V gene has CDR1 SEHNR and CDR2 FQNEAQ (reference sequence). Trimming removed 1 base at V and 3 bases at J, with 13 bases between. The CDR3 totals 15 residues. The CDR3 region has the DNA TGTGCCAGCAGCTTAGGGCCAGAGGGAAGCTACGAGCAGTACTTC. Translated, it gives CASSLGPEGSYEQYF.

CDR3 residues: CSAQDTNYGYTF. Written as DNA, the CDR3 is TGCAGCGCCCAGGACACGAACTATGGCTACACCTTC. The chain is built from TRBV29-1 and TRBJ1-2, with D perhaps matching TRBD1 (5 bases). V shed 7 bases and J shed 2 bases, with 11 bases lying between them. In germline, CDR1 is SQVTM, CDR2 ANQGSEA. The CDR3 is 12 residues long.

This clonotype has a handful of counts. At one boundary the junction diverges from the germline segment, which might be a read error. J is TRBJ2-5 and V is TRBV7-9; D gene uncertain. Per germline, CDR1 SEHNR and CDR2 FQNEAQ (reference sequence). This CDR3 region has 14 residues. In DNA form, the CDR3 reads TGCGCCAGCAGCAAAGGGTGGGGTACAGAGACCCAGTACTTC. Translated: CASSKGWGTETQYF.

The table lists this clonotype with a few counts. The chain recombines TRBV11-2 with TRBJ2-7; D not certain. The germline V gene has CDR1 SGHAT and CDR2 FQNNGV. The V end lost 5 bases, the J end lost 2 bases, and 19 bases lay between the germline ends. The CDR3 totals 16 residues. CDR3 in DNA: TGTGCCAGCAGCAGGAACACCGAGTCCGCAGCCTACGAGCAGTACTTC. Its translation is CASSRNTESAAYEQYF.

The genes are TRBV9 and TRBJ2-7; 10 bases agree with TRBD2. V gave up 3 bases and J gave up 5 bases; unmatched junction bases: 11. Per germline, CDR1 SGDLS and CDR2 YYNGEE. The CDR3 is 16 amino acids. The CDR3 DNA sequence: TGTGCCAGCAGCGCGGCGGGGGCTAGCGGGAGCCACGAGCAGTACTTC. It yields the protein CASSAAGASGSHEQYF.

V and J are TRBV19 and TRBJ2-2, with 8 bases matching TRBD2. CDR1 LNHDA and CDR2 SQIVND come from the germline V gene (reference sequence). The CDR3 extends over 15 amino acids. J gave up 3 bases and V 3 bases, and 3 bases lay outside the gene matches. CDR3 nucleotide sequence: TGTGCCAGTAGTATGGCGGGGGGTTACACCGGGGAGCTGTTTTTT. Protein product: CASSMAGGYTGELFF.

The CDR3 loop reads CSLAGRTDSYGYTF. The CDR3 nucleotides read TGCAGCTTGGCCGGCAGAACCGATAGTTATGGCTACACCTTC. V and J are TRBV29-1 and TRBJ1-2; no reliable D call. The CDR3 spans 14 residues. V was cut by 8 bases and J by 5 bases, with 21 bases left in between. CDR1 and CDR2 (germline): SQVTM, ANQGSEA.

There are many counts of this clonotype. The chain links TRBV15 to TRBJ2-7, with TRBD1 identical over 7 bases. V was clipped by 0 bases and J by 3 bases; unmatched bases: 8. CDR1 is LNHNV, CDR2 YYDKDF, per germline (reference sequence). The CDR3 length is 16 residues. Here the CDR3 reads CATSRDLAGGRYEQYF. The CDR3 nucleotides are TGTGCCACCAGCAGAGATTTGGCAGGGGGTCGCTACGAGCAGTACTTC.

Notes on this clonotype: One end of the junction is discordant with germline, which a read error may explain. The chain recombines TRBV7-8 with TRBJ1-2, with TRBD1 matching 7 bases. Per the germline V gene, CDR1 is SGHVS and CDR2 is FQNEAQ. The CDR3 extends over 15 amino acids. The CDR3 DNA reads TGTGCCGGCAGCTTAGGGGGCGGGGGGGGAAATGGCTACACCTTC. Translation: CAGSLGGGGGNGYTF.

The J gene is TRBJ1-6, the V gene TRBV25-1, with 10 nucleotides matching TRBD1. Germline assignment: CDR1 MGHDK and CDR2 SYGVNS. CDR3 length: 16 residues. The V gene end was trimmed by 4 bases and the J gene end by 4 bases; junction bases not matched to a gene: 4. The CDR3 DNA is TGTGCCAGCAGTGCCCTGGACAGGGGGTATAATTCACCCCTCCACTTT. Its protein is CASSALDRGYNSPLHF.

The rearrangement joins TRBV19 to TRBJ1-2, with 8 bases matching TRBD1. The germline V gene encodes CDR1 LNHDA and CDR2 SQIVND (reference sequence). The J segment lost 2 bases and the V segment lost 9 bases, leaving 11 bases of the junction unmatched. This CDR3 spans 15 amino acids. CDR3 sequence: CASRQGLGSNYGYTF. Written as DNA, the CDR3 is TGTGCCAGCAGACAGGGGTTAGGGTCAAACTATGGCTACACCTTC. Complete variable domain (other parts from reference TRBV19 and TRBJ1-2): DGGITQSPKYLFRKEGQNVTLSCEQNLNHDAMYWYRQDPGQGLRLIYYSQIVNDFQKGDIAEGYSVSREKKESFPLTVTSAQKNPTAFYLCASRQGLGSNYGYTFGSGTRLTVV.

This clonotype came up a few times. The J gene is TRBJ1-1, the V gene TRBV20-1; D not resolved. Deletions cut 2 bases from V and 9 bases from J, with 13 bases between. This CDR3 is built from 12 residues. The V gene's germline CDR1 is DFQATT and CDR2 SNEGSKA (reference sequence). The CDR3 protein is CSARTSSLQAFF. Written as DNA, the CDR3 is TGCAGTGCTAGAACAAGCAGCTTACAAGCTTTCTTT.

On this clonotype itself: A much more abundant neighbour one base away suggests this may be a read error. For the CDR3, the DNA is TGCGCCAGCAGCTTGTACGGGGTGATGAACACTCAAGCTTTCTTT. Its translation is CASSLYGVMNTQAFF. The chain carries TRBV10-2 and TRBJ1-1; D remains ambiguous. Germline V CDR1 and CDR2: WSHSY, SAAADI. This CDR3 has 15 amino acids.

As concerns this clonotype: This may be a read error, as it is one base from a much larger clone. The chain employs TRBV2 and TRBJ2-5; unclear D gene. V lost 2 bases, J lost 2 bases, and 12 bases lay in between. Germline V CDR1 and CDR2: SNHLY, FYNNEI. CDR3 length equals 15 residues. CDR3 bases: TGTGCCAGCAGTGAATTCGGAGCGCTACAAGAGACCCAGTACTTC. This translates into CASSEFGALQETQYF. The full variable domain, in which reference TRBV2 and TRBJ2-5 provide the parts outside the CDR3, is EPEVTQTPSHQVTQMGQEVILRCVPISNHLYFYWYRQILGQKVEFLVSFYNNEISEKSEIFDDQFSVERPDGSNFTLKIRSTKLEDSAMYFCASSEFGALQETQYFGPGTRLLVL.

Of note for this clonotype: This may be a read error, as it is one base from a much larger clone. CDR3: CASSAAGLQGGTQYF. The CDR3 coding sequence is TGTGCCAGCAGCGCGGCAGGGCTCCAAGGAGGGACCCAGTACTTC. The chain carries TRBV7-9 and TRBJ2-5, with D tentatively TRBD1 or TRBD2 (5 bases each). Trimming shortened V by 5 bases and J by 7 bases, and 20 bases separated the two germline ends. CDR1 is SEHNR, CDR2 FQNEAQ, per germline (reference sequence). CDR3 size: 15 residues.

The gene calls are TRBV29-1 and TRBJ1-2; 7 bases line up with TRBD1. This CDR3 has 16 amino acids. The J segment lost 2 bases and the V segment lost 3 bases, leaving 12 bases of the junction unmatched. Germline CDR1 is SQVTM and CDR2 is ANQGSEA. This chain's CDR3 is CSVELRRGQNNYGYTF. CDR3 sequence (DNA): TGCAGCGTTGAGTTGCGGCGGGGACAGAACAACTATGGCTACACCTTC.

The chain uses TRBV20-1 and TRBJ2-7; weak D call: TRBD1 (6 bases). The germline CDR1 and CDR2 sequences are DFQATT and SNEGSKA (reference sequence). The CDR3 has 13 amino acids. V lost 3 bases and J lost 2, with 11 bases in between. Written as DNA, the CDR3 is TGCAGTGCTAGGGGGGACAACACCTACGAGCAGTACTTC. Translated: CSARGDNTYEQYF.

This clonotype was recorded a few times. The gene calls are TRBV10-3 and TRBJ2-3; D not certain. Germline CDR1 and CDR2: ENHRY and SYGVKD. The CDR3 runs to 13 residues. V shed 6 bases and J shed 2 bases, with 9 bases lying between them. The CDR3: CAIRDGSTDTQYF. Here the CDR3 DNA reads TGTGCCATCAGGGACGGATCCACAGATACGCAGTATTTT.

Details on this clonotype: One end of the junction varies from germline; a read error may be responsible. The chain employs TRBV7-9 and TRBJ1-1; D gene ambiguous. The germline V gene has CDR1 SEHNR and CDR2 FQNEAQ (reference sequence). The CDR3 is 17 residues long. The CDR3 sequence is CASSQAAIGYGGTEAFF. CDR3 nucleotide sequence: TGCGCCAGCAGCCAAGCCGCAATTGGATACGGAGGGACTGAAGCTTTCTTT.

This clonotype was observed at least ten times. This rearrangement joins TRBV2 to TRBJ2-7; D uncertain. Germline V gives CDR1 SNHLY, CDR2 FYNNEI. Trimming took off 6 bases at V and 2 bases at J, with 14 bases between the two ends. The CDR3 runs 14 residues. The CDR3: CASRQEGPTYEQYF. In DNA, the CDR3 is TGTGCCAGCAGACAAGAAGGACCAACCTACGAGCAGTACTTC.

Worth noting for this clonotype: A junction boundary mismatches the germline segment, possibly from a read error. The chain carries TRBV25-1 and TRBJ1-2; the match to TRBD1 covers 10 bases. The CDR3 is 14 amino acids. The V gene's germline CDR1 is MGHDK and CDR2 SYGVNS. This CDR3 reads CASSRGQGVDGYAF. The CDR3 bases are TGTGCCAGCAGCCGCGGACAGGGGGTGGATGGCTACGCCTTC.

The CDR3 loop is CASSYTQGTQYF. The DNA for the CDR3 is TGTGCCAGCAGCTATACCCAGGGGACCCAGTACTTC. V and J are TRBV7-9 and TRBJ2-5, with a weak D call TRBD1 (5 bases). In germline, CDR1 is SEHNR, CDR2 FQNEAQ (reference sequence). V lost 4 bases, J lost 7 bases, and 10 bases lay in between. The CDR3 contains 12 residues.